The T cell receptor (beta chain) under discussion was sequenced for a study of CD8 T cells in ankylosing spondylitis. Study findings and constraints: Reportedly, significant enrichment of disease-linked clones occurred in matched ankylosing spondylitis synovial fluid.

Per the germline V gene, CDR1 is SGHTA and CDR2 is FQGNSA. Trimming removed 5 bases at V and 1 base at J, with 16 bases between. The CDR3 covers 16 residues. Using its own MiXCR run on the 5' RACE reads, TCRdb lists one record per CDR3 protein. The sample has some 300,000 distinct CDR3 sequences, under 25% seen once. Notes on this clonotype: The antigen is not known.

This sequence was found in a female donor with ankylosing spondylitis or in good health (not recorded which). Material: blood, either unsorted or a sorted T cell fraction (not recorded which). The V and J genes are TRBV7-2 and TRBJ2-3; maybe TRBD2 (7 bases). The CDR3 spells CASSTRGGAGTDTQYF. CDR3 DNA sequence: TGTGCCAGCAGCACCCGAGGGGGGGCCGGCACAGATACGCAGTATTTT.